Included here is one TCR beta chain sequence, with context. Its antigen remains unknown. Assay used: immunoSEQ multiplex PCR; TCRdb lists only in-frame clones, some missing. Among just under 150,000 clones listed, about nine tenths were seen once. From the roughly 120-subject validation cohort, which was separate from the roughly 630-subject first cohort, the donors were drawn. The data are from a study of cytomegalovirus exposure and HLA in healthy donors. Findings of the study overall: Reports indicated that the classifier achieved high specificity and sensitivity in diagnosing cytomegalovirus status.

CDR3 length: 16 amino acids. V lost 6 bases and J 2 bases, leaving 19 bases between the germline ends. Germline V gene sequence: CDR1 SGDLS, CDR2 YYNGEE. The rearrangement uses TRBV9 and TRBJ2-3; weak D call: TRBD2 (6 bases). Sequencing was performed on PBMCs. The TCR sequence derives from a man between 18 and 29 years old in good health and CMV-seropositive. CDR3 sequence reads: CASKPLSPGDTDTQYF. DNA of the CDR3: TGTGCCAGCAAACCCCTCAGTCCGGGGGACACAGATACGCAGTATTTT.